The 26 T cell receptor beta chains reported below all come from one sample, sequenced in a study of blood T cells in healthy people across ages. For the second PCR, which ran for 7 to 11 cycles, a sample-barcoded 5' primer and a J-beta primer mix were used. TCRdb re-analysed the 5' RACE reads in MiXCR, keeping a single row per CDR3 protein. The repertoire holds some 1,500,000 distinct CDR3 sequences, with approximately 43% as singletons. The sequencing sample was made of blood. The receptor source for this set is a woman between 18 and 29 years old in good health.

This clonotype was detected a few times. The chain is built from TRBV7-9 and TRBJ1-2; D gene ambiguous. From germline, CDR1 is SEHNR and CDR2 FQNEAQ (reference sequence). The V end was cut by 5 bases, the J end by 5 bases, with 21 bases between. This CDR3 is built from 16 residues. The chain's CDR3 is CASSPPQDGKLYGYTF. The CDR3 nucleotides are TGTGCCAGCAGCCCACCCCAGGACGGCAAGTTGTATGGCTACACCTTC.

The chain has TRBV3-1 and TRBJ2-7, with D possibly matching TRBD2 (6 bases). The germline V gene has CDR1 LGHDT and CDR2 YNNKEL (reference sequence). The ends were cut back, 1 base at V and 1 base at J, with 14 bases in the middle. CDR3 length: 16 residues. CDR3 protein: CASSQGAERASYEQYF. CDR3 sequence (DNA): TGTGCCAGCAGCCAAGGTGCCGAGCGGGCATCCTACGAGCAGTACTTC.

This clonotype was observed a few times. This chain joins TRBV6-1 and TRBJ1-6; weak D call: TRBD1 (6 bases). CDR3 size: 14 residues. Trimming took 7 bases from V and 9 from J, leaving 16 bases between them. Germline lookup yields CDR1 MNHNS and CDR2 SASEGT. This CDR3 reads CASKLQGGSSPLHF. The CDR3 DNA reads as TGTGCCAGCAAATTACAGGGCGGCAGTTCACCCCTCCACTTT.

The table lists this clonotype with a few counts. This chain connects TRBV6-6 to TRBJ2-3, with D perhaps being TRBD1 or TRBD2 (6 bases each). The V gene lost 5 bases and the J gene lost 2 bases, with 17 bases spanning the gap. CDR3 size: 16 residues. The germline V gene encodes CDR1 MNHNY and CDR2 SVGAGI (reference sequence). The CDR3 nucleotides read TGTGCCAGCAGTCCTGGAGGGGGACGGATCACAGATACGCAGTATTTT. As protein: CASSPGGGRITDTQYF.

The chain carries TRBV6-6 and TRBJ1-5; the D gene is possibly TRBD1 (5 bases). Per the germline V gene, CDR1 is MNHNY and CDR2 is SVGAGI (reference sequence). Trimming stripped 4 bases from V and 4 bases from J, with 8 bases between. The CDR3 extends over 13 amino acids. The CDR3 DNA follows: TGTGCCAGCAGTTGGGACCGTAATCAGCCCCAGCATTTT. Protein sequence: CASSWDRNQPQHF.

The chain is built from TRBV30 and TRBJ1-5, with TRBD1 as a possible D gene (6 bases). CDR1 and CDR2 (germline): GTSNPN, SVGIG (reference sequence). This CDR3 comprises 15 residues. V lost 0 bases and J 0 bases, leaving 9 bases between the germline ends. This chain's CDR3 is CAWSVQGYSNQPQHF. The CDR3 nucleotides are TGTGCCTGGAGTGTACAGGGTTATAGCAATCAGCCCCAGCATTTT.

This chain links TRBV24-1 with TRBJ2-1; D is possibly TRBD1 (6 bases). This CDR3 region has 17 residues. The germline CDR1 and CDR2 sequences are KGHDR and SFDVKD. V was pared by 4 bases and J by 2 bases, with 17 bases between. The CDR3 spells CATSDSPSGTPYNEQFF. The DNA of the CDR3 is TGTGCCACCAGTGACTCTCCATCCGGGACACCCTACAATGAGCAGTTCTTC.

The rearrangement joins TRBV7-8 to TRBJ1-5; TRBD1 agrees at 7 bases. There are 16 residues in the CDR3. Germline V CDR1 and CDR2: SGHVS, FQNEAQ. Trimming took 4 bases from V and 0 from J; bases not matched to a gene: 6. This CDR3 reads CASSSRTGPSNQPQHF. CDR3 DNA: TGTGCCAGCAGCTCTCGGACAGGACCTAGCAATCAGCCCCAGCATTTT.

The rearrangement joins TRBV11-3 to TRBJ2-5; the D call may be TRBD1 or TRBD2 (5 bases each). Germline CDR1 SGHNT, CDR2 YENEEA. The V end lost 5 bases, the J end lost 7 bases, and 11 bases lay between the germline ends. The CDR3 covers 12 residues. The CDR3 DNA follows: TGTGCCAGCAGCACACGAGGGGCGACCCAGTACTTC. Translated: CASSTRGATQYF.

This chain links TRBV24-1 with TRBJ2-3; weak D call: TRBD1 (6 bases). Looked up from germline, CDR1 is KGHDR and CDR2 is SFDVKD. The CDR3 length is 16 residues. The V gene lost 2 bases and the J gene lost 2 bases, with 13 bases spanning the gap. As DNA, the CDR3 is TGTGCCACCAGTGATTCCGGACAGCTGACCACAGATACGCAGTATTTT. Translated, it gives CATSDSGQLTTDTQYF.

For the CDR3, the DNA is TGTGCCAGCAGTTACTCTAGGCACAACGAGCAGTACTTC. Its protein product is CASSYSRHNEQYF. V usage is TRBV6-5 and J usage is TRBJ2-7, with unresolved D. Germline CDR1 MNHEY, CDR2 SVGAGI. There are 13 residues in the CDR3. Trimming cost V 0 bases and J 5 bases, with 8 bases left between them.

The table lists this clonotype with a few counts. The J gene is TRBJ2-1, the V gene TRBV7-3; D is unclear. V lost 2 bases and J 8 bases, leaving 10 bases between the germline ends. CDR1 and CDR2 (germline): SGHTA, FQGTGA. This CDR3 region has 13 residues. CDR3 DNA sequence: TGTGCCAGCAGCTTAGGACGGCTGGATGAGCAGTTCTTC. Its protein is CASSLGRLDEQFF.

This chain connects TRBV7-2 to TRBJ2-1; TRBD2 agrees at 7 bases. The CDR3 is 15 residues long. The ends lost 4 bases at V and 2 bases at J; junction bases unmatched: 5. CDR1 SGHTA and CDR2 FQGNSA come from the germline V gene. CDR3 DNA: TGTGCCAGCAGCTGGGGAGGGGTTACCTACAATGAGCAGTTCTTC. This sequence encodes CASSWGGVTYNEQFF. The complete variable domain, with remaining parts taken from reference TRBV7-2 and TRBJ2-1, reads GAGVSQSPSNKVTEKGKDVELRCDPISGHTALYWYRQSLGQGLEFLIYFQGNSAPDKSGLPSDRFSAERTGGSVSTLTIQRTQQEDSAVYLCASSWGGVTYNEQFFGPGTRLTVL.

This chain links TRBV9 with TRBJ2-1; 10 positions match TRBD2. The J call could be wrong; TRBJ2-7 is a better fit for the DNA end. The V gene's germline CDR1 is SGDLS and CDR2 YYNGEE. The CDR3 runs 18 residues. CDR3 in DNA: TGTGCCAGCAGCGTAGCTAGCGGGGGCCCGAGCTCCTACAATGAGCAGTACTTC. This codes for CASSVASGGPSSYNEQYF.

This clonotype was counted a few times. The rearrangement joins TRBV6-6 to TRBJ2-7; tentative D call: TRBD2 (6 bases). Trimming removed 7 bases at V and 2 bases at J, with 12 bases between. This CDR3 has 13 residues. Per germline, CDR1 MNHNY and CDR2 SVGAGI (reference sequence). CDR3 DNA sequence: TGTGCCAGCACCCTAGTAGCGGCCTACGAGCAGTACTTC. Encoded protein: CASTLVAAYEQYF.

The chain recombines TRBV30 with TRBJ1-2, with D unresolved. Germline V gives CDR1 GTSNPN, CDR2 SVGIG (reference sequence). The CDR3 extends over 13 amino acids. The V and J ends lost 0 bases and 3 bases respectively, with 8 bases between them. This CDR3 reads CAWSVNEHYGYTF. The CDR3 region has the DNA TGTGCCTGGAGTGTAAACGAACACTATGGCTACACCTTC.

There are a few counts of this clonotype. The V and J genes are TRBV28 and TRBJ1-2, with 7 bases matching TRBD1. Germline V gives CDR1 MDHEN, CDR2 SYDVKM. The V segment lost 5 bases and the J segment 7 bases; nucleotides outside the gene matches: 10. The CDR3 covers 14 residues. The CDR3 sequence is CASSQTDRSGGYTF. DNA of the CDR3: TGTGCCAGCAGTCAAACGGACAGGAGTGGTGGCTACACCTTC.

V is TRBV5-1 and J is TRBJ2-1; 8 bases fit TRBD2. Trimming at V came to 7 bases and at J to 6 bases, leaving 9 bases not matched to a gene. The CDR3 has 14 residues. Per germline, CDR1 SGHRS and CDR2 YFSETQ. The CDR3 DNA is TGCGCCAGCGTCCCCTTAGCGGGGACCAATGAGCAGTTCTTC. Protein: CASVPLAGTNEQFF.

This clonotype was counted many times. This chain uses TRBV7-9 with TRBJ2-3; D possibly corresponds to TRBD2 (5 bases). From germline, CDR1 is SEHNR and CDR2 FQNEAQ (reference sequence). V lost 5 bases to trimming and J lost 4 bases, with 16 bases between them. This CDR3 is built from 15 residues. CDR3 protein: CASSDGPEEADTQYF. CDR3 coding DNA: TGTGCCAGCAGCGACGGACCGGAGGAGGCAGATACGCAGTATTTT. Filled out from reference TRBV7-9 and TRBJ2-3, the complete variable domain reads DTGVSQNPRHKITKRGQNVTFRCDPISEHNRLYWYRQTLGQGPEFLTYFQNEAQLEKSRLLSDRFSAERPKGSFSTLEIQRTEQGDSAMYLCASSDGPEEADTQYFGPGTRLTVL.

The chain is built from TRBV29-1 and TRBJ2-7; D not certain. V was pared by 0 bases and J by 4 bases, with 4 bases between. This CDR3 is 11 amino acids long. The germline gives CDR1 SQVTM, CDR2 ANQGSEA. In DNA form, the CDR3 reads TGCAGCGTTGAAGACAGATACGAGCAGTACTTC. Its protein is CSVEDRYEQYF.

The chain is built from TRBV6-1 and TRBJ1-1, with D possibly being TRBD1 (5 bases). This CDR3 comprises 16 residues. The germline V gene encodes CDR1 MNHNS and CDR2 SASEGT. The germline V and J ends were trimmed by 7 bases and 5 bases, with 23 bases remaining between them. As DNA, the CDR3 is TGTGCCAGCAATCGGGACGTAAAAAGGGTGGGAACTGAAGCTTTCTTT. It specifies CASNRDVKRVGTEAFF.

This chain joins TRBV20-1 and TRBJ2-1; 9 bases map to TRBD1. In germline, CDR1 is DFQATT, CDR2 SNEGSKA (reference sequence). The CDR3 has 12 amino acids. Unmatched junction bases numbered 5, after V lost 5 bases and J lost 9 bases. The CDR3 sequence: CSAHRTGVEQFF. The DNA for the CDR3 is TGCAGTGCTCATCGGACAGGGGTTGAGCAGTTCTTC.

V usage is TRBV10-3 and J usage is TRBJ1-1; D may be TRBD1 (5 bases). V was shortened by 5 bases and J by 3 bases, with 13 bases between the two germline ends. CDR1 is ENHRY, CDR2 SYGVKD, per germline. The CDR3 covers 14 residues. The CDR3 sequence is CAISTTGGDTEAFF. The CDR3 DNA is TGTGCCATCAGTACGACTGGGGGGGACACTGAAGCTTTCTTT.

The table lists this clonotype with a few counts. A read error may account for a junction end that differs from germline. The chain employs TRBV4-2 and TRBJ2-1, with D uncertain. Germline-derived CDR1 and CDR2 are LGHNA and YNFKEQ. The CDR3 has 12 amino acids. As DNA, the CDR3 is TGTGTCAGCAGCCAAGGTTCGAGTGAGCAGTTCTTC. Translating gives CVSSQGSSEQFF.

The chain combines TRBV18 with TRBJ2-1; D might be TRBD2 (5 bases). Germline-derived CDR1 and CDR2 are KGHSH and LQKENI. Trimming cost V 1 base and J 0 bases, with 13 bases left between them. This CDR3 has 17 residues. This CDR3 is CASSPLTMSRSYNEQFF. The CDR3 DNA is TGTGCCAGCTCACCACTGACTATGAGTCGCTCCTACAATGAGCAGTTCTTC.

About this clonotype itself: Relative to the germline gene, one junction end is altered; a read error may explain this. The chain joins TRBV7-9 to TRBJ2-1; D uncertain. The CDR3 extends over 11 amino acids. CDR1 SEHNR and CDR2 FQNEAQ come from the germline V gene (reference sequence). DNA of the CDR3: TGTGCCAGCAGTAAGGGCAATGAACAGTTCTTC. Translation gives CASSKGNEQFF.